This TCR beta chain was identified in a study of T cell responses to AZD1222 COVID-19 vaccine. Study results and limitations: Reportedly, nearly half the spike-specific TCRs target unmutated variant regions.

Worth noting for this clone: Its antigen is undetermined.

Measured with immunoSEQ multiplex PCR; TCRdb has only the in-frame clones, and not every one. The sample lists fewer than 95,000 clones; under 95% were seen once. V gave up 2 bases and J gave up 7 bases, with 7 bases separating them. The germline V gene encodes CDR1 SGHAT and CDR2 FQNNGV. The CDR3 loop spans 12 amino acids. The clonotype comes from an adult who received the AZD1222 COVID-19 vaccine. The rearrangement joins TRBV11-2 to TRBJ2-3; no clear D. The sample in question was peripheral blood, obtained 28 days after the second AZD1222 dose. The DNA for the CDR3 is TGTGCCAGCAGCTTAACCTTAAATACGCAGTATTTT. Its protein is CASSLTLNTQYF.